The entry below gives a single T cell receptor beta chain sequence along with its context. Its antigen is as yet unknown. These data are taken from a study of shared clonotypes between healthy human individuals. Positive CCR7 selection of CD45RO-negative cells yielded the naive CD8 cells, and terminally differentiated effector memory CD45RA+ cells were excluded. The method was immunoSEQ multiplex PCR; TCRdb's version includes in-frame clones alone and lacks a portion of them. Of 500,000 to 700,000 clones listed, approximately 95% are singletons. Overall study findings and caveats: There were few donors, and this limited the genetic and exposure-history diversity represented.

Sequencing was carried out using naive CD8+ T cells sorted from blood. The receptor's source is a woman aged 30 to 39 in good health.

The CDR3 DNA follows: TGTGCCAGCAGCGCATCCGGGGGCTCTTACGAGCAGTACTTC. Its translation: CASSASGGSYEQYF. The chain employs TRBV7-9 and TRBJ2-7; D tentatively fits TRBD1 or TRBD2 (6 bases each). In germline, CDR1 is SEHNR, CDR2 FQNEAQ (reference sequence). The length of the CDR3 is 14 residues. V was shortened by 5 bases and J by 4 bases, with 15 bases between the two germline ends.